The next 24 T cell receptor beta chains were all read from a single sample in a study of Graves' ophthalmopathy and Graves' hyperthyroidism. The sequenced template was RNA, covering the TCR beta CDR3 region. RT-PCR was first run with HTBI primers, then multiplex PCR in a second round. TCRdb passed the multiplex PCR reads through MiXCR, listing each CDR3 protein once. The sample holds more than 1,000,000 distinct CDR3 sequences; roughly 35% are singletons and the top ten take around 10%. What was sequenced was peripheral blood or thyroid tissue (not recorded which). These receptors were obtained from an adult man with Graves' hyperthyroidism.

This sequence joins TRBV15 and TRBJ2-5; D is ambiguous. Trimming cost V 3 bases and J 1 base, with 12 bases left between them. Looked up from germline, CDR1 is LNHNV and CDR2 is YYDKDF (reference sequence). CDR3 size: 15 residues. CDR3 DNA: TGTGCCACCAGCAGTGGCTCCGACACCCAAGAGACCCAGTACTTC. It translates to CATSSGSDTQETQYF.

The chain couples TRBV20-1 to TRBJ2-2; D gene uncertain. Trimming took 5 bases from V and 6 from J, leaving 10 bases between them. The germline V gene has CDR1 DFQATT and CDR2 SNEGSKA (reference sequence). The CDR3 consists of 12 residues. Here the CDR3 reads CSAGFSPGELFF. In DNA, the CDR3 is TGCAGTGCTGGATTTAGTCCCGGGGAGCTGTTTTTT.

The chain links TRBV20-1 to TRBJ2-6; 9 bases match TRBD1. The CDR3 consists of 17 residues. Per the germline V gene, CDR1 is DFQATT and CDR2 is SNEGSKA (reference sequence). V lost 2 bases to trimming and J lost 1 base; unmatched junction nucleotides: 6. The CDR3 is CSARSGQGPSGANVLTF. The CDR3 DNA sequence: TGCAGTGCTAGATCGGGACAGGGACCGTCTGGGGCCAACGTCCTGACTTTC.

This chain joins TRBV5-5 and TRBJ2-7; the match to TRBD2 covers 9 bases. Germline CDR1 reads SGHKS; CDR2 reads YYEKEE (reference sequence). V shed 10 bases and J 3 bases; nucleotides not matched to a gene: 11. This CDR3 comprises 14 residues. The chain's CDR3 is CAWSGGSYGYEQYF. The CDR3 nucleotides are TGTGCCTGGAGCGGGGGGTCGTACGGCTACGAGCAGTACTTC.

This clonotype was found a few times. The gene calls are TRBV7-8 and TRBJ2-7; TRBD1 aligns across 7 bases. Germline V CDR1 and CDR2: SGHVS, FQNEAQ. Losses at the gene ends were 3 bases for V and 0 bases for J; bases not matched to a gene: 11. The CDR3 is 17 residues long. CDR3 coding DNA: TGTGCCAGCAGCTTTAGGGCCTTAGGGGGCAGCTCCTACGAGCAGTACTTC. It encodes CASSFRALGGSSYEQYF.

This chain joins TRBV13 and TRBJ1-4; a weak D match, TRBD1 (5 bases). The CDR3 consists of 15 residues. Germline V CDR1 and CDR2: PRHDT, FYEKMQ (reference sequence). Trimming took 6 bases from V and 0 from J, leaving 11 bases between them. The CDR3 sequence is CASRQRTSTNEKLFF. The CDR3 coding sequence is TGTGCCAGCAGACAAAGGACATCAACTAATGAAAAACTGTTTTTT.

This chain connects TRBV7-2 to TRBJ2-2, with 13 positions matching TRBD2. The CDR3 sequence is 16 residues long. Unmatched junction bases numbered 4, after V lost 3 bases and J lost 6 bases. CDR1 is SGHTA, CDR2 FQGNSA, per germline. The CDR3 region is CASSFRLAGGPGELFF. As DNA, the CDR3 is TGTGCCAGCAGCTTCAGACTAGCGGGAGGACCCGGGGAGCTGTTTTTT.

The chain combines TRBV9 with TRBJ1-1; D unresolved. Germline CDR1 is SGDLS and CDR2 is YYNGEE. This CDR3 has 13 residues. Trimming took off 0 bases at V and 6 bases at J, with 9 bases between the two ends. The CDR3 is CASSVVQYSEAFF. The CDR3 DNA sequence: TGTGCCAGCAGCGTAGTACAGTACTCTGAAGCTTTCTTT.

Ten or more counts support this clonotype. V and J are TRBV5-6 and TRBJ1-1, with D possibly TRBD1 on 5 matching bases. The V end lost 1 base, the J end lost 6 bases, and 7 bases lay between the germline ends. The length of the CDR3 is 12 residues. CDR1 is SGHDT and CDR2 is YYEEEE in the germline V gene. CDR3 nucleotides: TGTGCCAGCAGCTTGTCCAGGGCTGAAGCTTTCTTT. It translates to CASSLSRAEAFF.

The rearrangement links TRBV12-3 or TRBV12-4 to TRBJ1-5; D is ambiguous. CDR3 size: 15 residues. V shed 5 bases and J shed 0 bases, with 11 bases lying between them. CDR3 DNA: TGTGCCAGCAGTAAAAGTCAGTCTAGCAATCAGCCCCAGCATTTT. Protein sequence: CASSKSQSSNQPQHF.

The rearrangement uses TRBV27 and TRBJ2-7, with D unresolved. CDR1 and CDR2 (germline): MNHEY, SMNVEV (reference sequence). The CDR3 runs 15 residues. Trimming removed 2 bases at V and 2 bases at J, with 13 bases between. Here the CDR3 DNA reads TGTGCCAGCAGTTTACGCCCCGACCGGACCTACGAGCAGTACTTC. It translates to CASSLRPDRTYEQYF.

This clonotype was seen at least ten times. The rearrangement uses TRBV2 and TRBJ1-2; a weak D match, TRBD1 (6 bases). V was cut by 7 bases and J by 3 bases, with 18 bases left in between. Germline V gene data show CDR1 as SNHLY and CDR2 as FYNNEI. The CDR3 totals 15 residues. The CDR3 loop is CASTANVRGHYGYTF. DNA of the CDR3: TGTGCCAGCACCGCGAACGTCAGGGGACACTATGGCTACACCTTC.

In regard to this clonotype: A read error may account for a junction end that differs from germline. The V call is TRBV7-9, the J call TRBJ2-5; weak D call: TRBD2 (6 bases). The CDR3 has 15 amino acids. In germline, CDR1 is SEHNR, CDR2 FQNEAQ (reference sequence). The CDR3 region has the DNA TGTACCAGCAGCTTAGCGGAGGGTAGAATGAAGACCCAGTACTTC. Translation: CTSSLAEGRMKTQYF.

This clonotype was seen a handful of times. The chain uses TRBV11-2 and TRBJ2-7; either TRBD1 or TRBD2 may supply D (5 bases each). This CDR3 has 16 residues. Per germline, CDR1 SGHAT and CDR2 FQNNGV. V shed 5 bases and J shed 7 bases, with 24 bases lying between them. The CDR3 DNA sequence: TGTGCCAGCAGCCCTCAGAGGGGAGTCGAACACAATGAGCAGTACTTC. Translating gives CASSPQRGVEHNEQYF. Using reference TRBV11-2 and TRBJ2-7 for the parts outside the CDR3, the full variable domain is EAGVAQSPRYKIIEKRQSVAFWCNPISGHATLYWYQQILGQGPKLLIQFQNNGVVDDSQLPKDRFSAERLKGVDSTLKIQPAKLEDSAVYLCASSPQRGVEHNEQYFGPGTRLTVT.

This clonotype has a count of ten or more. V and J are TRBV7-8 and TRBJ1-1; no firm D call. V gave up 5 bases and J gave up 8 bases, with 30 bases separating them. Germline assignment: CDR1 SGHVS and CDR2 FQNEAQ. CDR3 size: 18 residues. CDR3 nucleotides: TGTGCCAGCAGCCAGCATTTTCTCGGAGTAACCACCGATCAGGAAGCTTTCTTT. It encodes CASSQHFLGVTTDQEAFF.

The CDR3 DNA is TGTGCCAGCATCCCGGGACGGAGAAACACTGAAGCTTTCTTT. As protein: CASIPGRRNTEAFF. The chain is built from TRBV12-3 or TRBV12-4 and TRBJ1-1, with D possibly TRBD1 on 5 matching bases. The CDR3 sequence is 14 residues long. V gave up 7 bases and J gave up 2 bases, with 14 bases separating them.

The chain is built from TRBV7-9 and TRBJ1-2, with D tentatively TRBD1 (5 bases). V lost 1 base, J lost 5 bases, and 11 bases lay in between. The CDR3 loop spans 14 amino acids. Looked up from germline, CDR1 is SEHNR and CDR2 is FQNEAQ (reference sequence). The CDR3 loop is CASSLVVGRYGYTF. The CDR3 nucleotides read TGTGCCAGCAGCTTAGTGGTGGGACGGTATGGCTACACCTTC.

This clonotype was counted many times. V and J are TRBV7-3 and TRBJ2-2; D might be TRBD2 (6 bases). CDR3 length: 17 amino acids. Per germline, CDR1 SGHTA and CDR2 FQGTGA. With 5 bases removed from V and 1 base from J, the gap between germline ends came to 17 bases. The CDR3 region is CASSHPGGSGNTGELFF. The CDR3 nucleotides read TGTGCCAGCAGCCATCCCGGCGGTAGCGGGAACACCGGGGAGCTGTTTTTT. Full variable domain (rest looked up from reference TRBV7-3 and TRBJ2-2): GAGVSQTPSNKVTEKGKYVELRCDPISGHTALYWYRQSLGQGPEFLIYFQGTGAADDSGLPNDRFFAVRPEGSVSTLKIQRTERGDSAVYLCASSHPGGSGNTGELFFGEGSRLTVL.

This clonotype was recorded many times. The junction departs from the called germline gene at one end, perhaps through a read error. The chain has TRBV7-2 and TRBJ1-5, with D hard to call. The CDR3 is 13 residues long. Germline values: CDR1 SGHTA, CDR2 FQGNSA. The CDR3 DNA follows: TGTGCCAACAGCTTAGGGCAGGATCAGCCCCAGCATTTT. Protein: CANSLGQDQPQHF.

There are a few counts of this clonotype. V and J are TRBV28 and TRBJ1-2, with D unclear. The CDR3 consists of 12 residues. Trimming removed 3 bases at V and 6 bases at J, with 8 bases between. Germline values: CDR1 MDHEN, CDR2 SYDVKM. CDR3 amino acids: CASSFLWHGYTF. In DNA, the CDR3 is TGTGCCAGCAGTTTTTTATGGCATGGCTACACCTTC.

This clonotype was recorded many times. This chain connects TRBV2 to TRBJ1-2; 7 nucleotides align to TRBD1. The CDR3 consists of 14 residues. V was pared by 3 bases and J by 4 bases, with 5 bases of the junction left unmatched. Germline loops: CDR1 SNHLY, CDR2 FYNNEI. This CDR3 is CASSDRQGGYGYTF. CDR3 DNA sequence: TGTGCCAGCAGTGACAGACAGGGCGGCTATGGCTACACCTTC.

This clonotype was counted at least ten times. The chain is built from TRBV7-2 and TRBJ2-7; 7 bases align to TRBD2. Germline V gives CDR1 SGHTA, CDR2 FQGNSA. The CDR3 sequence is 17 residues long. The V segment lost 3 bases and the J segment 4 bases; nucleotides outside the gene matches: 15. In nucleotides, the CDR3 is TGTGCCAGCAGCTTTTTTCCCCTGGCGGGAGATGGGTACGAGCAGTACTTC. Protein sequence: CASSFFPLAGDGYEQYF.

The gene calls are TRBV7-2 and TRBJ2-5, with TRBD2 matching 10 bases. The CDR3 sequence is 17 residues long. The trim removed 6 bases at V and 5 bases at J, leaving 15 bases unmatched. The germline gives CDR1 SGHTA, CDR2 FQGNSA. CDR3 region: CASSYFPAGGGRETQYF. The CDR3 DNA reads as TGTGCCAGCAGTTACTTTCCAGCGGGGGGGGGGAGGGAGACCCAGTACTTC. The full variable domain, with the rest looked up from reference TRBV7-2 and TRBJ2-5, is GAGVSQSPSNKVTEKGKDVELRCDPISGHTALYWYRQSLGQGLEFLIYFQGNSAPDKSGLPSDRFSAERTGGSVSTLTIQRTQQEDSAVYLCASSYFPAGGGRETQYFGPGTRLLVL.

This clonotype was picked up many times. The chain couples TRBV7-9 to TRBJ1-5; no firm D call. CDR3 length: 12 residues. The V gene's germline CDR1 is SEHNR and CDR2 FQNEAQ (reference sequence). V was pared by 6 bases and J by 5 bases, with 8 bases between. CDR3 coding DNA: TGTGCCAGCAGTAGGTCGGATCAGCCCCAGCATTTT. Amino acids: CASSRSDQPQHF.